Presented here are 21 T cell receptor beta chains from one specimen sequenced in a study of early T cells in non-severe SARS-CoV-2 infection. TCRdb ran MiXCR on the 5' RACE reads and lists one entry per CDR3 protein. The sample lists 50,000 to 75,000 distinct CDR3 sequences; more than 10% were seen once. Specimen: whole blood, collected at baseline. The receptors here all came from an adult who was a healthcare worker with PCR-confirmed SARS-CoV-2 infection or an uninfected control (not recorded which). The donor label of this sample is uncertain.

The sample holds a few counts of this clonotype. The CDR3 region is CSVDGRVGETQYF. The CDR3, as DNA: TGCAGCGTTGATGGCAGGGTTGGTGAGACCCAGTACTTC. This chain uses TRBV29-1 with TRBJ2-5, with D maybe TRBD1 (5 bases). The CDR3 consists of 13 residues. V was shortened by 3 bases and J by 5 bases, with 13 bases between the two germline ends. CDR1 is SQVTM, CDR2 ANQGSEA, per germline.

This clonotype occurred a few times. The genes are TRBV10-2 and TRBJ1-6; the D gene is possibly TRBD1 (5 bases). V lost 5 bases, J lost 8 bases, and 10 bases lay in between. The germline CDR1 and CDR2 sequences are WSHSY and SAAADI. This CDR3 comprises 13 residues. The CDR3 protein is CASSSRGDSPLHF. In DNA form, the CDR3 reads TGCGCCAGCAGTTCGAGGGGTGATTCACCCCTCCACTTT.

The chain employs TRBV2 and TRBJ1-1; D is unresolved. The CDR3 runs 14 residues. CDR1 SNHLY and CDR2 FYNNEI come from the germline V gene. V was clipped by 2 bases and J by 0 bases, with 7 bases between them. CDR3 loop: CASSESVLNTEAFF. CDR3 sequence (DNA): TGTGCCAGCAGTGAATCTGTATTGAACACTGAAGCTTTCTTT.

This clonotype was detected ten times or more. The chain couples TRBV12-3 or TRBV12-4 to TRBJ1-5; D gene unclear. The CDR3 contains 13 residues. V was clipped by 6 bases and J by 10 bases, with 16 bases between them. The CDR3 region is CASSILKGGPQHF. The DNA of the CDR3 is TGTGCCAGCAGCATCCTCAAAGGTGGACCCCAGCATTTT.

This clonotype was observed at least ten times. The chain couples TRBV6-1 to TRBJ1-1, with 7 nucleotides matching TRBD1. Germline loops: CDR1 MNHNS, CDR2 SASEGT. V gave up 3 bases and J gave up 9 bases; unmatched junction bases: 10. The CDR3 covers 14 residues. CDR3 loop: CASSESPARGKAFF. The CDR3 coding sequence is TGTGCCAGCAGTGAGTCGCCGGCCAGGGGGAAAGCTTTCTTT.

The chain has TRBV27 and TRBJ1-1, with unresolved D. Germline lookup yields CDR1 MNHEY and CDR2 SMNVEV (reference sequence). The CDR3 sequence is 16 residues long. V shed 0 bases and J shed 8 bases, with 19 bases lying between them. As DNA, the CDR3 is TGTGCCAGCAGTTTATCGTTTAAACGGCCCCCCATGGAAGCTTTCTTT. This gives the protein CASSLSFKRPPMEAFF.

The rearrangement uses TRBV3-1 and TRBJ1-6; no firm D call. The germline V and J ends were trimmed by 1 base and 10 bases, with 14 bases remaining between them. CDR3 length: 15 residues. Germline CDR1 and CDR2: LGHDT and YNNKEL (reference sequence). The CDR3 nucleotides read TGTGCCAGCAGCCAAGTGGCAGGCGGACGGTCACCCCTCCACTTT. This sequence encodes CASSQVAGGRSPLHF.

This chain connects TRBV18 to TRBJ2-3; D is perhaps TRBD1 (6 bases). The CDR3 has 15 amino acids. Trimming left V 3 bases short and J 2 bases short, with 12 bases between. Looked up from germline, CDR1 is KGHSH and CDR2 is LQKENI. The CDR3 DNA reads TGTGCCAGCTCACCGGCAGGGGCTACCACAGATACGCAGTATTTT. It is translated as CASSPAGATTDTQYF.

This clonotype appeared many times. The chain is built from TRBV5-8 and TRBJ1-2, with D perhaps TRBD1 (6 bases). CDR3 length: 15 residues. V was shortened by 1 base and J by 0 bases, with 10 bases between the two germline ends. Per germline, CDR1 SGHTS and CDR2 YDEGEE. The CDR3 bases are TGTGCCAGCAGCTTGAAACAGGGCGCTAACTATGGCTACACCTTC. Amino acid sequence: CASSLKQGANYGYTF. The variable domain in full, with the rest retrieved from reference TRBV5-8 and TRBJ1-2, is EAGVTQSPTHLIKTRGQQATLRCSPISGHTSVYWYQQALGLGLQFLLWYDEGEERNRGNFPPRFSGRQFPNYSSELNVNALELEDSALYLCASSLKQGANYGYTFGSGTRLTVV.

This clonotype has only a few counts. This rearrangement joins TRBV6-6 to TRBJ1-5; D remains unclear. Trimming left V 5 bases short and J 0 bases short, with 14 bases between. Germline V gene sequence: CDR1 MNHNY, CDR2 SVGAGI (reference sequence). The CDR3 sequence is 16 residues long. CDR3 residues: CASSPNHRYSNQPQHF. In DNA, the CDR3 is TGTGCCAGCAGTCCAAACCACAGATATAGCAATCAGCCCCAGCATTTT.

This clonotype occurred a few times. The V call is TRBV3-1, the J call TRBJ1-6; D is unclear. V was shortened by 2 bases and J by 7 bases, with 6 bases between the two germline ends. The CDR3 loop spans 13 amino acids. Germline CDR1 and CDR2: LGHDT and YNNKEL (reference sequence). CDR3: CASSQYRNSPLHF. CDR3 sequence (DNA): TGTGCCAGCAGCCAATACAGAAATTCACCCCTCCACTTT.

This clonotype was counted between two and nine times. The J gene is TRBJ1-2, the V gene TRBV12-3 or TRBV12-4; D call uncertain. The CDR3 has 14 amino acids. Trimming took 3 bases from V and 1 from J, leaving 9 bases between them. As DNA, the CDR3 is TGTGCCAGCAGTTTTATTCACATTAACTATGGCTACACCTTC. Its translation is CASSFIHINYGYTF.

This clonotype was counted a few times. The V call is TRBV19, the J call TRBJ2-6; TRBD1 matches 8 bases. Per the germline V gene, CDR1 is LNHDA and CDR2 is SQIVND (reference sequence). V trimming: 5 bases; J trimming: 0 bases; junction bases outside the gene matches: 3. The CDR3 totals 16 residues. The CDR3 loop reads CASSDRGGSGANVLTF. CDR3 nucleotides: TGTGCCAGTAGTGACAGGGGAGGCTCTGGGGCCAACGTCCTGACTTTC.

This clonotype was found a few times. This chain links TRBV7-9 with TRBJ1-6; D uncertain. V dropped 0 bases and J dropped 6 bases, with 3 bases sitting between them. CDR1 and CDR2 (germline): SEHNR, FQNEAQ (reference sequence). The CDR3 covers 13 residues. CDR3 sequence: CASSLAGNSPLHF. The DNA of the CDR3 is TGTGCCAGCAGCTTAGCTGGTAATTCACCCCTCCACTTT. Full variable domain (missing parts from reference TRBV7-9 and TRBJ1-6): DTGVSQNPRHKITKRGQNVTFRCDPISEHNRLYWYRQTLGQGPEFLTYFQNEAQLEKSRLLSDRFSAERPKGSFSTLEIQRTEQGDSAMYLCASSLAGNSPLHFGNGTRLTVT.

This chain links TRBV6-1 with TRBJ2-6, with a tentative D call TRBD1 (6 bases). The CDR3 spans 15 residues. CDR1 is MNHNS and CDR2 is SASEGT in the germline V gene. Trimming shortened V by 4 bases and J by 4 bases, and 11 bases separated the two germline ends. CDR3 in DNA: TGTGCCAGCAGTGTAACAGGGTCCGGGGCCAACGTCCTGACTTTC. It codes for CASSVTGSGANVLTF.

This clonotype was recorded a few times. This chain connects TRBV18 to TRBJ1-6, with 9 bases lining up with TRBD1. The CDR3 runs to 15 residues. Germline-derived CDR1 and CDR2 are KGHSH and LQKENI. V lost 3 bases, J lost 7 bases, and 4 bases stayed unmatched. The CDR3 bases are TGTGCCAGCTCACCGCCCGGGACAGGGAATTCACCCCTCCACTTT. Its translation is CASSPPGTGNSPLHF.

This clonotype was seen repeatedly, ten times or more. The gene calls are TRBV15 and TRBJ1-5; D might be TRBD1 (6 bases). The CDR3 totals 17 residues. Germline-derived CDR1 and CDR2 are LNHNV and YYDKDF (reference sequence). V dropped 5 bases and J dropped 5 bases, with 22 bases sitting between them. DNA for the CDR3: TGTGCCACCAGCGCATTTAGAGGGACAAATTTTTATCAGCCCCAGCATTTT. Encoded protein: CATSAFRGTNFYQPQHF.

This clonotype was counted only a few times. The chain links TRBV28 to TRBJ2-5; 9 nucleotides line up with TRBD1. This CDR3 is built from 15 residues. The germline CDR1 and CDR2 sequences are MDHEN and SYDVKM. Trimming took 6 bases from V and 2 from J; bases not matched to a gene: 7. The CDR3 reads CASRGQGGNQETQYF. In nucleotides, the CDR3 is TGTGCCAGCAGGGGACAGGGCGGAAATCAAGAGACCCAGTACTTC. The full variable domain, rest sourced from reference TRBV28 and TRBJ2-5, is DVKVTQSSRYLVKRTGEKVFLECVQDMDHENMFWYRQDPGLGLRLIYFSYDVKMKEKGDIPEGYSVSREKKERFSLILESASTNQTSMYLCASRGQGGNQETQYFGPGTRLLVL.

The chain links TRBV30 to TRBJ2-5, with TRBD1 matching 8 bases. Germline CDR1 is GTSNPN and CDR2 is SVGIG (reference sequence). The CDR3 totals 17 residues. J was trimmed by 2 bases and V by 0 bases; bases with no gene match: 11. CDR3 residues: CAWSVSRGRVGQETQYF. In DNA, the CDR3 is TGTGCCTGGAGTGTATCCAGGGGGCGCGTCGGTCAAGAGACCCAGTACTTC.

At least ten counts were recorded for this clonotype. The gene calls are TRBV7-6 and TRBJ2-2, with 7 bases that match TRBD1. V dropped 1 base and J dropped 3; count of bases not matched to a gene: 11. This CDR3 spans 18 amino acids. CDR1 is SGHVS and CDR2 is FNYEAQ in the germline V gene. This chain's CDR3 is CASSLVLRGRLDTGELFF. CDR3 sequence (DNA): TGTGCCAGCAGCTTAGTGCTGAGGGGGCGCCTGGACACCGGGGAGCTGTTTTTT.

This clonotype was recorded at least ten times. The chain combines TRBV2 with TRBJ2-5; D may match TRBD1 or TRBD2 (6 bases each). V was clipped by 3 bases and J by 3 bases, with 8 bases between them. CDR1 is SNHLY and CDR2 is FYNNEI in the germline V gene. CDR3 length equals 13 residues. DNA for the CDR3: TGTGCCAGCAGTGACGGGGGCAAAGAGACCCAGTACTTC. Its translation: CASSDGGKETQYF.